The following is a T cell receptor (beta chain) sequence with its context. This entry comes from a study of blood T cell repertoires in COVID-19. Study background: Samples taken during acute and convalescent COVID-19 were collected in the United States, Italy and Spain. The cDNA or gDNA used as material had been derived from T cells, B-cell-depleted T cells, or PBMCs.

Source study methods: Amplifying reference gene primers gave estimates of nucleated cell counts. Generated by immunoSEQ multiplex PCR, the TCRdb table keeps only in-frame clones and is missing some. That table furnishes V, J and clone size, whereas the DNA furnished D and trimming. Of under 150,000 clones listed, roughly four fifths are singletons. The CDR3 has 15 amino acids. The germline V gene has CDR1 LGHNA and CDR2 YSLEER. Germline trimming cut 4 bases from V and 8 bases from J; bases unmatched to any gene: 10. This clonotype was sampled from a man in his 70s with active or convalescent COVID-19. Sequenced sample: peripheral blood. This chain connects TRBV4-3 to TRBJ1-4; 7 bases are shared with TRBD1. The CDR3 loop reads CASSLNRGEGEKLFF. In nucleotides, the CDR3 is TGCGCCAGCAGCCTCAACAGGGGCGAGGGCGAAAAACTGTTTTTT.